This TCR beta chain originates from a study of CD8 T cells in ankylosing spondylitis. Points from the study as a whole: Earlier reports found some motif variants in synovial fluid and blood in reactive arthritis.

Germline V gene data show CDR1 as SGHKS and CDR2 as YYEKEE (reference sequence). The CDR3 has 13 amino acids. Trimming stripped 3 bases from V and 9 bases from J, with 13 bases between. Researchers built TCR beta libraries using quantitative 5'-RACE with molecular barcodes. TCRdb used MiXCR to reprocess the 5' RACE reads, holding one entry per CDR3 protein. Found here are under 200,000 distinct CDR3 sequences, approximately 9.9% of them singletons; the top ten hold around 16%. This clonotype was seen a handful of times. Its antigen is not known. The clonotype comes from a female donor with ankylosing spondylitis or in good health (not recorded which). The chain employs TRBV5-5 and TRBJ2-1; D tentatively reads TRBD1 or TRBD2 (5 bases each). Specimen: blood, either unsorted or a sorted T cell fraction (not recorded which). This CDR3 reads CASSSQGDPEQFF. In DNA, the CDR3 is TGTGCCAGCAGCTCCCAGGGAGATCCTGAGCAGTTCTTC.